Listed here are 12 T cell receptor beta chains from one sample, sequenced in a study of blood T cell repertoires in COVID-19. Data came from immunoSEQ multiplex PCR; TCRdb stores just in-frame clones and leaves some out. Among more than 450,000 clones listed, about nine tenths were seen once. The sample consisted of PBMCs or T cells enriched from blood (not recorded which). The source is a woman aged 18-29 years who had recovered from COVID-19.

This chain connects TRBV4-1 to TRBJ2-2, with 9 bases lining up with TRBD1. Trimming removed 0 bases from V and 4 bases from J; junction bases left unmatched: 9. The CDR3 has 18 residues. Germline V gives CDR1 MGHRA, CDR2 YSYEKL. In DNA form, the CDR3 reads TGCGCCAGCAGCCAAGAGGGGACAGGGAGAGTTTTCACCGGGGAGCTGTTTTTT. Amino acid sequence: CASSQEGTGRVFTGELFF.

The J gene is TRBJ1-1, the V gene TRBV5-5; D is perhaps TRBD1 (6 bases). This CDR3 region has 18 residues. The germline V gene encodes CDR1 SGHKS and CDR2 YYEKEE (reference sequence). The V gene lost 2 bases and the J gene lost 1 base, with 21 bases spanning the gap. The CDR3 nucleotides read TGTGCCAGCAGCTTAGCCCCGATCGGGGGGCCGGGGAACACTGAAGCTTTCTTT. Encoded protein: CASSLAPIGGPGNTEAFF.

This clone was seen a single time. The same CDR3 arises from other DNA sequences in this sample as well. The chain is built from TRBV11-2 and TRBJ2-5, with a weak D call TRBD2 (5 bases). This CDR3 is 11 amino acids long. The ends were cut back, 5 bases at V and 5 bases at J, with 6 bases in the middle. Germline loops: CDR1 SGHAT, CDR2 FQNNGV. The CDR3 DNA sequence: TGTGCCAGCAGCCCGGGGGAGACCCAGTACTTC. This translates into CASSPGETQYF.

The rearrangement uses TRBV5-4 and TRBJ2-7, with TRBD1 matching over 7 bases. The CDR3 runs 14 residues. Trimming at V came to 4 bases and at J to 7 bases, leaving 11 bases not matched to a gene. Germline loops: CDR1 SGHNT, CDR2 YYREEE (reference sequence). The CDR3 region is CASSIRQGPREQYF. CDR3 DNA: TGTGCCAGCAGCATCCGACAGGGACCCAGGGAGCAGTACTTC. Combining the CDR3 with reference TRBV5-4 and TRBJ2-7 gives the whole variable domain ETGVTQSPTHLIKTRGQQVTLRCSSQSGHNTVSWYQQALGQGPQFIFQYYREEENGRGNFPPRFSGLQFPNYSSELNVNALELDDSALYLCASSIRQGPREQYFGPGTRLTVT.

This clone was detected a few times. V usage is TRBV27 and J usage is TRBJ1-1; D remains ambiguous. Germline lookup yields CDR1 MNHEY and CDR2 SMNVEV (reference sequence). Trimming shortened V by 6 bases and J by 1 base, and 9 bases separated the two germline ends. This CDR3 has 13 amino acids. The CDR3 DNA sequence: TGTGCCAGCAGCCAGGCTAAGAACACTGAAGCTTTCTTT. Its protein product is CASSQAKNTEAFF.

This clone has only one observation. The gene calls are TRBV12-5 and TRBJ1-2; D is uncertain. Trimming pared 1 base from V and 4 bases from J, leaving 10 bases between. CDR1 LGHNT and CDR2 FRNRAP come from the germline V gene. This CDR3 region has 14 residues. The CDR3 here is CASGLGTPIYGYTF. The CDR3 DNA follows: TGTGCTAGTGGTTTGGGGACTCCAATCTATGGCTACACCTTC. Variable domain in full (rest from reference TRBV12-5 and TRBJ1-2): DARVTQTPRHKVTEMGQEVTMRCQPILGHNTVFWYRQTMMQGLELLAYFRNRAPLDDSGMPKDRFSAEMPDATLATLKIQPSEPRDSAVYFCASGLGTPIYGYTFGSGTRLTVV.

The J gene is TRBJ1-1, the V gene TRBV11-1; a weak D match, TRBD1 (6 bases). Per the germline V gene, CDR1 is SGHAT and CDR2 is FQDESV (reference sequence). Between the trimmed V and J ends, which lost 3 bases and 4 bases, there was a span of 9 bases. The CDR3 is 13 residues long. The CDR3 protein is CASSFTGTTEAFF. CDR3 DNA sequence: TGTGCCAGCAGCTTTACAGGGACCACTGAAGCTTTCTTT.

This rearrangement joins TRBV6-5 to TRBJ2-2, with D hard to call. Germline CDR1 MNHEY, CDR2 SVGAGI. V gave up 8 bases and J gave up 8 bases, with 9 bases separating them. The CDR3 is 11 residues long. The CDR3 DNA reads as TGTGCCAGCTCTCACGGGGGGGAGCTGTTTTTT. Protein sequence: CASSHGGELFF.

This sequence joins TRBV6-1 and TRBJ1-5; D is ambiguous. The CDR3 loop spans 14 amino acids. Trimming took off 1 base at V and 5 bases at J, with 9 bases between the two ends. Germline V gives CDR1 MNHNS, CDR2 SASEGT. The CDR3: CASSEGGLYQPQHF. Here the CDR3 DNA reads TGTGCCAGCAGTGAAGGCGGCCTTTATCAGCCCCAGCATTTT.

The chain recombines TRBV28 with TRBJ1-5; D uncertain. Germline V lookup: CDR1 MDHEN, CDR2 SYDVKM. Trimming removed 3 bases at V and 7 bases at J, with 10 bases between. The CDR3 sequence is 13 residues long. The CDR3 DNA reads TGTGCCAGCAGTTTGTTCCTCGGGCAGCCCCAGCATTTT. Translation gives CASSLFLGQPQHF.

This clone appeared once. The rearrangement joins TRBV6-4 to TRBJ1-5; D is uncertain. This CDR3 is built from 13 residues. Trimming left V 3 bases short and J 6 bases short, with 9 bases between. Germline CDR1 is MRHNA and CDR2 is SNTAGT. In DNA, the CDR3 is TGTGCCAGCAGTGAACGGGTGAGTCAGCCCCAGCATTTT. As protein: CASSERVSQPQHF.

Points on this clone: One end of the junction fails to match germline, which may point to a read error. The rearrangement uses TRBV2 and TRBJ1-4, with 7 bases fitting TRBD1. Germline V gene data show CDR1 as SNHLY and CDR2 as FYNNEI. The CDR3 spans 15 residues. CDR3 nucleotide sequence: TGTGCCAGCAATGAAGAGGGACAGCCTAATGAAAAACTGTTTTTT. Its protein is CASNEEGQPNEKLFF.